This TCR delta chain emerged from a study of gamma-delta chains in newborns, infants, children. Germline trimming cut 3 bases from V and 2 bases from J; bases unmatched to any gene: 5. CDR3 length: 15 amino acids. CDR1 GEAIGNYY and CDR2 EKD come from the germline V gene. On this clone itself: Other DNA sequences in the same sample also yield this CDR3.

TCRdb called clones anew from the reads with CATT. In the table there are 9,000 to 13,000 delta-chain clones, approximately 10% of which are singletons. The V and J genes are TRDV2 and TRDJ1; 10 positions match TRDD3. The source of this sequence is a child who was a newborn, infant or young child, either healthy, febrile or measles-vaccinated (not recorded which). Input material: blood. This CDR3 reads CACDHVLGDTDKLIF. The CDR3 DNA reads as TGTGCCTGTGACCATGTACTGGGGGATACCGATAAACTCATCTTT.